This section outlines one TCR beta chain sequence together with its context. The antigen remains undetermined. This sample stems from a study of T cell responses to AZD1222 COVID-19 vaccine. Study conclusions and caveats: An increase in Spike-specific TCR breadth and depth was observed after two AZD1222 doses. Repertoire sampling occurred only after the peak T cell response. Seropositivity was recorded at baseline in only 6 or 7 AZD1222 recipients. In a largely white British group with more females than males, clonal diversity was possibly underestimated.

The length of the CDR3 is 13 residues. Trimming cost V 6 bases and J 2 bases, with 7 bases left between them. Assay used: immunoSEQ multiplex PCR; TCRdb lists only in-frame clones, some missing. Found here are roughly 200,000 clones, around 94% of them singletons; the top ten hold over 1.5%. This TCR was sampled from an adult who received the MenACWY meningococcal vaccine as a control. The V gene is TRBV12-3 or TRBV12-4, the J gene TRBJ2-2; D remains ambiguous. The sequences come from peripheral blood, collected 28 days after the second dose of the MenACWY control vaccine. The CDR3 DNA reads as TGTGCCAGCAGCACTTCTAACACCGGGGAGCTGTTTTTT. It translates to CASSTSNTGELFF.